These T cell receptor beta chains were read from a single sample in a study of T cells in Graves' hyperthyroidism and ophthalmopathy. TCRdb re-derived calls from the multiplex PCR reads in MiXCR, one entry per CDR3 protein. The repertoire holds 750,000 to 950,000 distinct CDR3 sequences, with over 35% as singletons. Material: blood. These receptors all come from a man between 18 and 29 years old with Graves' hyperthyroidism. CDR3s include the opening cysteine and the closing phenylalanine or tryptophan. Fields, in order: CDR3 protein, CDR3 DNA, clone size, V gene, D gene, J gene. The D gene is left open where the match is weak. Size is stated for part of the rows, as once, few or many counts, or as a class when the clone is expanded.

CDR3: CASSSVPRAGAGELFF; DNA: TGTGCCAGCAGCTCCGTACCCAGGGCGGGGGCCGGGGAGCTGTTTTTT; size: .; V: TRBV11-2; D: TRBD2; J: TRBJ2-2
CDR3: CASSFNSGDSPLHF; DNA: TGTGCCAGCAGCTTCAATTCGGGGGATTCACCCCTCCACTTT; size: many; V: TRBV12-3/TRBV12-4; D: .; J: TRBJ1-6
CDR3: CASSLDGRVDSPLHF; DNA: TGCGCCAGCAGCTTGGACGGCAGGGTGGATTCACCCCTCCACTTT; size: few; V: TRBV5-1; D: .; J: TRBJ1-6
CDR3: CSARDFLNQPQHF; DNA: TGCAGTGCAAGGGACTTCCTAAATCAGCCCCAGCATTTT; size: many; V: TRBV20-1; D: .; J: TRBJ1-5
CDR3: CASSFPTDMNTEAFF; DNA: TGTGCCAGCAGTTTTCCGACGGACATGAACACTGAAGCTTTCTTT; size: .; V: TRBV12-3/TRBV12-4; D: .; J: TRBJ1-1
CDR3: CASSQTPGTGVRELFF; DNA: TGTGCCAGCAGCCAGACCCCCGGGACAGGGGTACGGGAGCTGTTTTTT; size: .; V: TRBV7-3; D: TRBD1; J: TRBJ2-2
CDR3: CASSPYRRTLLDYGYTF; DNA: TGTGCCAGCAGCCCCTACCGTCGTACCCTATTAGACTATGGCTACACCTTC; size: .; V: TRBV11-2; D: .; J: TRBJ1-2
CDR3: CASSGRQGTLSGANVLTF; DNA: TGTGCCAGCAGCGGCAGACAGGGGACACTCTCTGGGGCCAACGTCCTGACTTTC; size: few; V: TRBV2; D: TRBD1; J: TRBJ2-6
CDR3: CATSDLYGSGGLFF; DNA: TGTGCCACCAGTGATTTATACGGGTCCGGGGGGCTGTTTTTT; size: .; V: TRBV24-1; D: .; J: TRBJ2-2
CDR3: CASSLGGGGSGEAFF; DNA: TGTGCCAGCAGTCTTGGGGGCGGGGGCTCCGGTGAAGCTTTCTTT; size: .; V: TRBV6-6; D: .; J: TRBJ1-1
CDR3: CASSQDGGRSEKLFF; DNA: TGCGCCAGCAGCCAAGACGGGGGGAGAAGTGAAAAACTGTTTTTT; size: .; V: TRBV4-1; D: .; J: TRBJ1-4